The 17 T cell receptor beta chains in this list originate from one sample, sequenced in a study of T cell responses to AZD1222 COVID-19 vaccine. Profiling relied on immunoSEQ multiplex PCR, and the TCRdb table lists in-frame clones only, not all of them. Found here are about 120,000 clones, around 92% of them singletons; the top ten hold 11% to 15%. Sequenced material: peripheral blood, taken on day 0 of AZD1222 vaccination. The source of these receptors is an adult in good health.

The J gene is TRBJ2-3, the V gene TRBV4-3; 8 nucleotides match TRBD1. Per germline, CDR1 LGHNA and CDR2 YSLEER. The length of the CDR3 is 17 residues. V gave up 0 bases and J gave up 3 bases; unmatched junction bases: 8. The CDR3 region has the DNA TGCGCCAGCAGCCAAGACCCCCAGGGGGCAAGAACAGATACGCAGTATTTT. As protein: CASSQDPQGARTDTQYF.

The CDR3 here is CASSIGGSSGKPYF. The CDR3 nucleotides read TGTGCCAGCAGCATTGGGGGCTCTAGCGGGAAACCTTACTTC. The chain joins TRBV6-6 to TRBJ2-7; 9 positions match TRBD2. Per germline, CDR1 MNHNY and CDR2 SVGAGI (reference sequence). The CDR3 has 14 amino acids. V dropped 6 bases and J dropped 13; count of bases not matched to a gene: 16.

The V call is TRBV12-3 or TRBV12-4, the J call TRBJ1-3; no reliable D call. This CDR3 has 13 residues. Trimming took off 3 bases at V and 3 bases at J, with 6 bases between the two ends. The CDR3 reads CASSFFSGNTIYF. The DNA of the CDR3 is TGTGCCAGCAGTTTTTTTAGTGGAAACACCATATATTTT.

This chain uses TRBV3-1 (or the pseudogene TRBV3-2) with TRBJ2-7; TRBD2 matches at 7 bases. The CDR3 covers 14 residues. The germline V gene encodes CDR1 LGHDT and CDR2 YNNKEL (reference sequence). Unmatched junction bases numbered 6, after V lost 4 bases and J lost 3 bases. The CDR3 region is CASSPGTNFYEQYF. For the CDR3, the DNA is TGTGCCAGCAGCCCCGGGACTAACTTCTACGAGCAGTACTTC.

The chain carries TRBV9 and TRBJ1-1; D is undetermined. The germline gives CDR1 SGDLS, CDR2 YYNGEE. Deletions cut 0 bases from V and 5 bases from J, with 11 bases between. The CDR3 sequence is 14 residues long. CDR3: CASSVDKGGTEAFF. Here the CDR3 DNA reads TGTGCCAGCAGCGTAGACAAGGGAGGAACTGAAGCTTTCTTT.

The chain has TRBV6-2 or TRBV6-3 and TRBJ2-3; D may be TRBD2 (6 bases). Germline values: CDR1 MNHEY, CDR2 SVGEGT. The CDR3 covers 13 residues. Trimming pared 4 bases from V and 6 bases from J, leaving 11 bases between. The CDR3 coding sequence is TGTGCCAGCAGTTCGGGACTCCCCGATACGCAGTATTTT. Its translation: CASSSGLPDTQYF.

The J gene is TRBJ2-1, the V gene TRBV20-1, with TRBD1 as a possible D gene (5 bases). The germline V gene encodes CDR1 DFQATT and CDR2 SNEGSKA (reference sequence). V lost 6 bases and J lost 9, with 12 bases in between. CDR3 length equals 11 residues. The CDR3 region is CSAQKGVEQFF. Written as DNA, the CDR3 is TGCAGTGCCCAAAAAGGGGTTGAGCAGTTCTTC.

The sample holds one count of this clone. The chain carries TRBV9 and TRBJ2-3; TRBD1 or TRBD2 may be the D gene (6 bases each). The CDR3 spans 15 residues. Per germline, CDR1 SGDLS and CDR2 YYNGEE. V shed 1 base and J shed 3 bases, with 12 bases lying between them. The CDR3 bases are TGTGCCAGCAGCGTAAAAGGGGGACTGACAGATACGCAGTATTTT. Translating it yields CASSVKGGLTDTQYF.

The chain carries TRBV27 and TRBJ2-1; D gene unclear. The CDR3 consists of 12 residues. V lost 3 bases to trimming and J lost 7 bases, with 7 bases between them. CDR1 and CDR2 (germline): MNHEY, SMNVEV (reference sequence). DNA for the CDR3: TGTGCCAGCAGTTTGGGATCAAATGAGCAGTTCTTC. This encodes CASSLGSNEQFF.

The V and J genes are TRBV12-3 or TRBV12-4 and TRBJ2-7; D gene uncertain. The V and J ends lost 3 bases and 6 bases respectively, with 9 bases between them. The CDR3 loop spans 12 amino acids. As DNA, the CDR3 is TGTGCCAGCAGTTTTATAGGGTCCGAGCAGTACTTC. It translates to CASSFIGSEQYF.

This sequence joins TRBV28 and TRBJ1-3, with D uncertain. The V gene's germline CDR1 is MDHEN and CDR2 SYDVKM. The CDR3 covers 14 residues. V lost 3 bases and J 0 bases, leaving 6 bases between the germline ends. The CDR3 sequence: CASSLPSSGNTIYF. The CDR3 nucleotides are TGTGCCAGCAGTTTGCCCAGCTCTGGAAACACCATATATTTT.

For the CDR3, the DNA is TGTGCCAGCGTACAGGGGGGGCTCTTGAACACTGAAGCTTTCTTT. Amino acids: CASVQGGLLNTEAFF. The J gene is TRBJ1-1, the V gene TRBV19; 8 bases map to TRBD1. Looked up from germline, CDR1 is LNHDA and CDR2 is SQIVND (reference sequence). V lost 9 bases and J lost 0; bases outside the gene matches: 9. This CDR3 comprises 15 residues.

This chain joins TRBV4-1 and TRBJ2-2; 7 nucleotides line up with TRBD1. With 3 bases clipped from V and 0 bases from J, the junction kept 7 bases outside the gene matches. Germline-derived CDR1 and CDR2 are MGHRA and YSYEKL. The CDR3 spans 17 residues. The CDR3 loop reads CASSQSMGQSNTGELFF. DNA of the CDR3: TGCGCCAGCAGCCAGTCAATGGGACAGTCGAACACCGGGGAGCTGTTTTTT.

The chain uses TRBV12-3 or TRBV12-4 and TRBJ1-2; D call uncertain. Deletions cut 1 base from V and 7 bases from J, with 7 bases between. This CDR3 has 12 residues. Here the CDR3 DNA reads TGTGCCAGCAGTTTAGAGGGATTTGGCTACACCTTC. Translating it yields CASSLEGFGYTF.

V gene TRBV10-3 combines with J gene TRBJ1-2; no reliable D call. V gave up 0 bases and J gave up 0 bases, with 5 bases separating them. The germline V gene has CDR1 ENHRY and CDR2 SYGVKD. There are 14 residues in the CDR3. As DNA, the CDR3 is TGTGCCATCAGTGAGTCGACGGCTAACTATGGCTACACCTTC. This sequence encodes CAISESTANYGYTF.

The chain combines TRBV19 with TRBJ1-5; D uncertain. Germline CDR1 is LNHDA and CDR2 is SQIVND (reference sequence). This CDR3 region has 14 residues. V was shortened by 6 bases and J by 0 bases, with 9 bases between the two germline ends. The CDR3 DNA sequence: TGTGCCAGTAGGAGAGAAAATAGCAATCAGCCCCAGCATTTT. This translates into CASRRENSNQPQHF.

The rearrangement joins TRBV7-9 to TRBJ2-2; 11 bases are a match to TRBD1. The junction had 3 bases not matched to a gene; V was cut back by 0 bases and J by 0 bases. This CDR3 region has 18 residues. Germline CDR1 is SEHNR and CDR2 is FQNEAQ (reference sequence). CDR3 coding DNA: TGTGCCAGCAGCTTAGCGTGGACAGGGGGCGCGAACACCGGGGAGCTGTTTTTT. Translated: CASSLAWTGGANTGELFF.